This paragraph covers one T cell receptor (beta chain) sequence. Time point noted: recipient sample about 28 days before transplant, after cytoreduction. This record comes from a study of T cell clonotyping in hematopoietic cell transplantation. Sequencing was performed with immunoSEQ multiplex PCR; in TCRdb, only in-frame clones are kept and a portion is missing. The sample has 45,000 or so clones; approximately 82% are singletons. The CDR3 has 15 amino acids. The germline V gene has CDR1 SGHDT and CDR2 YYEEEE. V lost 2 bases to trimming and J lost 5 bases; unmatched junction nucleotides: 5. The receptor comes from a man between 60 and 75 years old with myelodysplastic syndrome. Some clones in this sample may be carry-over from other donors' samples. The starting material was peripheral blood mononuclear cells, obtained before stem cell transplant. The chain combines TRBV5-6 with TRBJ1-1, with TRBD1 identical over 11 bases. The CDR3 DNA is TGTGCCAGCAGCTTCGGGACAGGGGGGACGACTGAAGCTTTCTTT. Translating it yields CASSFGTGGTTEAFF.